A selection of T cell receptor beta chains follows, all from one sample in a study of PD-L1 blockade in urothelial cancer. The assay was immunoSEQ multiplex PCR, and TCRdb's table has in-frame clones only and misses some. The sample includes tens of thousands of clones, approximately 86% of them seen just once. The input for sequencing was PBMCs, taken around atezolizumab (anti-PD-L1) treatment. The receptor source for this set is a man at least 80 years old with urothelial cancer. Each CDR3 is given without its conserved first and last residue.

v_call: TRBV18
cdr3_aa: ASSPLPQVGQDTQY

v_call: TRBV7-9
cdr3_aa: ASSLSSGRAYEQY

v_call: TRBV15
cdr3_aa: ATSRGRARGAGELF

v_call: TRBV10-2
cdr3_aa: ASSVGVNTEAF

v_call: TRBV6-5
cdr3_aa: ASKREGHNEQF

v_call: TRBV5-5
cdr3_aa: ASSTGTSLGYEQF

v_call: TRBV19
cdr3_aa: ASSVHRDRKNIQY

v_call: TRBV30
cdr3_aa: AWSGADRDDGEAF

v_call: TRBV18
cdr3_aa: ASSPNKMNTEAF

v_call: TRBV28
cdr3_aa: ASSQVAVYGYT

v_call: TRBV5-1
cdr3_aa: ASSSRASGNSYEQY

v_call: TRBV5-1
cdr3_aa: ASSLAPGGETQSYEQY

v_call: TRBV18
cdr3_aa: ASSPPISGLAGVNEQF

v_call: TRBV7-9
cdr3_aa: ASSLQAPTHTDTQY

v_call: TRBV6-5
cdr3_aa: ASSIQGASTDTQY

v_call: TRBV15
cdr3_aa: ATSRDQWGAGAPYNEQF

v_call: TRBV28
cdr3_aa: ASSSPGGRSEKLF

v_call: TRBV7-9
cdr3_aa: ASSLVASTYVATGELF

v_call: TRBV13
cdr3_aa: ASSYYRGMGEQY

v_call: TRBV27
cdr3_aa: ASSPEVGTEAF

v_call: TRBV21-1
cdr3_aa: ASSTGGAPSGRTYEQY

v_call: TRBV2
cdr3_aa: ASSLIGTAYEQY

v_call: TRBV7-8
cdr3_aa: ASSLDRMDYGYT

v_call: TRBV6-5
cdr3_aa: ASSSSTGALATF

v_call: TRBV28
cdr3_aa: ASSLSTLRAQH

v_call: TRBV10-3
cdr3_aa: ATMDSLSSYEQY

v_call: TRBV5-6
cdr3_aa: ASSLTGNTGELF

v_call: TRBV29-1
cdr3_aa: SVESYRPYNEQF

v_call: TRBV6-1
cdr3_aa: ASSDLPPGLAGGRNEQF

v_call: TRBV4-1
cdr3_aa: ASSPISSGVSYNEQF

v_call: TRBV25-1
cdr3_aa: ASRPPGSYEQY

v_call: TRBV5-1
cdr3_aa: ASSLTMTSGVRETQY

v_call: TRBV5-1
cdr3_aa: ASAADGTGELF

v_call: TRBV4-1
cdr3_aa: ASSQSSGRGYEQY

v_call: TRBV28
cdr3_aa: ASRDSRGNTEAF

v_call: TRBV18
cdr3_aa: ASSPRFEEGLNQPQH

v_call: TRBV20-1
cdr3_aa: SAVENYEQY

v_call: TRBV7-9
cdr3_aa: ASSNPGEADVGYNEQF

v_call: TRBV6-1
cdr3_aa: ASSEQDRGPYEQY

v_call: TRBV5-4
cdr3_aa: ASSLGLSLTGEQF

v_call: TRBV10-2
cdr3_aa: ASSELRGTGNEQF

v_call: TRBV27
cdr3_aa: ASSLGGHSYEQY

v_call: TRBV5-6
cdr3_aa: ASSSYRQALNTEAF

v_call: TRBV27
cdr3_aa: ASSQTGGAQETQY

v_call: TRBV10-1
cdr3_aa: ASPGGPRQANYGYT

v_call: TRBV6-1
cdr3_aa: ASRFTANTGELF

v_call: TRBV2
cdr3_aa: ASSGLEGRQPQH

v_call: TRBV19
cdr3_aa: ATRHVWAGELF

v_call: TRBV2
cdr3_aa: ASSDLQGDGYT

v_call: TRBV28
cdr3_aa: ASSSPWASGITEQY

v_call: TRBV7-9
cdr3_aa: ASSSTGGDGYT

v_call: TRBV4-2
cdr3_aa: ASSQAVTGELF

v_call: TRBV6-6
cdr3_aa: ASSYGGQPPYEQY

v_call: TRBV28
cdr3_aa: ASSVRVGTQY

v_call: TRBV18
cdr3_aa: ASSPRLAGGPSGEQY